The clone carrying this T cell receptor (beta chain) has at least ten counts. Its antigen is not known. RNA served as the template for amplifying TCR beta CDR3 regions. The first-round RT-PCR employed HTBI primers together with the Qiagen OneStep RT-PCR kit. A multiplex PCR was then performed as the second round. TCRdb re-analysed the multiplex PCR reads in MiXCR, keeping a single row per CDR3 protein. This sample has 1 million to 1.3 million distinct CDR3 sequences, with around a third found just once. The data are from a study of Graves' ophthalmopathy and Graves' hyperthyroidism. Findings and caveats of the study: Most clonotypes expanded in thyroid above 0.001 frequency were present in blood too.

The CDR3 extends over 13 amino acids. The V end was cut by 3 bases, the J end by 1 base, with 9 bases between. CDR1 and CDR2 from the germline V gene are SQVTM and ANQGSEA. The sequencing input was peripheral blood or thyroid tissue (not recorded which). The genes are TRBV29-1 and TRBJ1-1, with unresolved D. This TCR came from an adult man with Graves' hyperthyroidism. CDR3 bases: TGCAGCGTTGATGGTGCGAAGAACACTGAAGCTTTCTTT. The encoded protein is CSVDGAKNTEAFF.